These T cell receptor beta chains were read from a single sample in a study of control samples from healthy donors and cancer patients. Sequencing used immunoSEQ multiplex PCR; TCRdb keeps in-frame clones, though not all of them. The sample has some 200,000 clones, approximately 92% seen once; the top ten hold almost 1.5%. Specimen: blood. The origin of the receptors is a man aged 18 to 29 in good health. Both conserved end residues are part of each CDR3. Fields, in order: clone size, J gene, D gene, V gene, CDR3 protein, CDR3 DNA. D genes are given only for firm matches. Expanded clones are given a class, and other clones once, few, many or no size at all.

>.|TRBJ2-1|.|TRBV5-1
CASSSQPGSSYNEQFF
TGCGCCAGCAGCTCGCAACCCGGTAGCTCCTACAATGAGCAGTTCTTC
>few|TRBJ1-2|.|TRBV19
CASSIEGRGNYGYTF
TGTGCCAGTAGTATTGAAGGGCGAGGAAACTATGGCTACACCTTC
>.|TRBJ2-3|.|TRBV12-3/TRBV12-4
CASSTSTDTQYF
TGTGCCAGCAGTACCAGCACAGATACGCAGTATTTT
>.|TRBJ1-1|.|TRBV30
CAWSARGGVSTEAFF
TGTGCCTGGAGTGCAAGGGGGGGCGTGAGCACTGAAGCTTTCTTT
>.|TRBJ1-4|.|TRBV19
CASSQSGAVVF
TGTGCCAGTAGTCAATCCGGGGCAGTTGTTTTT
>.|TRBJ2-7|.|TRBV25-1
CASSEGGTYEQYF
TGTGCCAGCAGTGAAGGCGGAACCTACGAGCAGTACTTC
>.|TRBJ2-2|.|TRBV19
CASSILPGGRGNTGELFF
TGTGCCAGTAGTATCCTCCCGGGCGGCAGGGGGAACACCGGGGAGCTGTTTTTT
>.|TRBJ2-1|TRBD2|TRBV4-1
CASSQLGGAFEQFF
TGCGCCAGCAGCCAGCTCGGGGGGGCCTTTGAGCAGTTCTTC
>.|TRBJ1-3|.|TRBV5-1
CASSDIQGNTIYF
TGCGCCAGCAGCGATATCCAAGGAAACACCATATATTTT
>.|TRBJ1-6|TRBD1|TRBV9
CASSVEGDRGSPLHF
TGTGCCAGCAGCGTAGAGGGGGACAGGGGTTCACCCCTCCACTTT
>.|TRBJ1-5|.|TRBV3-1/TRBV3-2
CASSQSFKDQPQHF
TGTGCCAGCAGCCAAAGTTTTAAGGATCAGCCCCAGCATTTT
>.|TRBJ2-1|TRBD2|TRBV7-9
CASSLPSGGPSSYNEQFF
TGTGCCAGCAGCTTACCGAGCGGGGGCCCCAGCTCCTACAATGAGCAGTTCTTC
>.|TRBJ1-2|.|TRBV6-2/TRBV6-3
CASSSLVLANYGYTF
TGTGCCAGCAGTTCCCTTGTTTTAGCTAACTATGGCTACACCTTC
>.|TRBJ2-7|.|TRBV27
CASSFQGGSYEQYF
TGTGCCAGCAGTTTTCAAGGCGGAAGCTACGAGCAGTACTTC
>.|TRBJ1-4|TRBD1|TRBV25-1
CASSDYPGQGATNEKLFF
TGTGCCAGCAGTGACTACCCGGGACAGGGCGCAACTAATGAAAAACTGTTTTTT
>.|TRBJ1-5|.|TRBV5-8
CASTPTGLNQPQHF
TGTGCCAGCACCCCGACAGGACTCAATCAGCCCCAGCATTTT
>.|TRBJ2-1|TRBD1|TRBV28
CASSSNRDRDYTEQFF
TGTGCCAGCAGTAGTAACCGGGACAGAGACTACACTGAGCAGTTCTTC
>.|TRBJ1-6|.|TRBV4-1
CASSSRAGAISNSPLHF
TGCGCCAGCAGCTCCCGGGCAGGGGCGATTTCTAATTCACCCCTCCACTTT
>.|TRBJ2-3|TRBD1|TRBV5-6
CASSRDRGLGTDTQYF
TGTGCCAGCAGCCGGGACAGGGGATTGGGCACAGATACGCAGTATTTT
>.|TRBJ1-1|TRBD1|TRBV5-1
CASSSLEQGYTEAFF
TGCGCCAGCAGCTCATTAGAACAGGGGTACACTGAAGCTTTCTTT
>.|TRBJ1-1|.|TRBV5-6
CASSRTGASGTEAFF
TGTGCCAGCAGCCGTACGGGGGCGTCTGGCACTGAAGCTTTCTTT
>.|TRBJ1-1|.|TRBV5-1
CASSLASGTIVEAFF
TGCGCCAGCAGCTTGGCCTCTGGCACAATAGTTGAAGCTTTCTTT
>.|TRBJ2-3|TRBD2|TRBV28
CASIYSGAITDTQYF
TGTGCCAGCATATACAGCGGGGCTATCACAGATACGCAGTATTTT
>.|TRBJ2-7|.|TRBV14
CASSRQRAGTYEQYF
TGTGCCAGCAGCCGCCAACGGGCGGGGACCTACGAGCAGTACTTC
>once|TRBJ1-5|.|TRBV6-2/TRBV6-3
CASSYTSSGTASNQPQHF
TGTGCCAGCAGTTACACTTCCTCCGGGACGGCCAGCAATCAGCCCCAGCATTTT
>.|TRBJ1-2|.|TRBV9
CASSVTWDDYGYTF
TGTGCCAGCAGCGTGACCTGGGATGACTATGGCTACACCTTC
>.|TRBJ1-1|.|TRBV18
CASSTDRNTEAFF
TGTGCCAGCTCAACGGACAGGAACACTGAAGCTTTCTTT